This TCR beta chain originates from a study of blood T cell repertoires in COVID-19. Background on the study: T cells, B-cell-depleted T cells, or PBMCs supplied cDNA or gDNA.

V gave up 0 bases and J gave up 5 bases, with 16 bases separating them. The germline V gene encodes CDR1 LGHNA and CDR2 YSLEER. This CDR3 is built from 16 residues. One Seattle source followed patients from active infection through their disease course. In the study's own analysis: Amplification with reference gene primers provided the estimates of nucleated cell counts. Assay used: immunoSEQ multiplex PCR; TCRdb lists only in-frame clones, some missing. The D gene and trimming were derived from the DNA, and the V and J assignments and clone size from that table. Of about 410,000 clones detected, 75% to 90% appear once; the ten largest clones hold about 1.6%.

The receptor was isolated from a woman between 35 and 50 years old with COVID-19, enrolled during active disease. The rearrangement uses TRBV4-3 and TRBJ1-2; D gene ambiguous. Sample: peripheral blood. CDR3 sequence reads: CASSQDLIQPLYGYTF. In DNA, the CDR3 is TGCGCCAGCAGCCAAGATTTAATACAGCCGCTTTATGGCTACACCTTC.